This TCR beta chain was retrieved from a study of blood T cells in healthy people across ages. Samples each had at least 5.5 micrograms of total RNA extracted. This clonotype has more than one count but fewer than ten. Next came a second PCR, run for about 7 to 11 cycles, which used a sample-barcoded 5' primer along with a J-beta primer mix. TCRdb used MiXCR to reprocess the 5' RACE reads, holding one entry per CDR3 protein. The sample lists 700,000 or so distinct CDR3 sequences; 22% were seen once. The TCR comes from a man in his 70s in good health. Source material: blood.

The CDR3 DNA follows: TGCAGCGTAGTTACCGGGACTTTGTACAATGAGCAGTTCTTC. It is translated as CSVVTGTLYNEQFF. This sequence joins TRBV29-1 and TRBJ2-1; possible D gene TRBD2, 6 bases. The CDR3 covers 14 residues. V was pared by 6 bases and J by 4 bases, with 16 bases between. CDR1 is SQVTM and CDR2 is ANQGSEA in the germline V gene.